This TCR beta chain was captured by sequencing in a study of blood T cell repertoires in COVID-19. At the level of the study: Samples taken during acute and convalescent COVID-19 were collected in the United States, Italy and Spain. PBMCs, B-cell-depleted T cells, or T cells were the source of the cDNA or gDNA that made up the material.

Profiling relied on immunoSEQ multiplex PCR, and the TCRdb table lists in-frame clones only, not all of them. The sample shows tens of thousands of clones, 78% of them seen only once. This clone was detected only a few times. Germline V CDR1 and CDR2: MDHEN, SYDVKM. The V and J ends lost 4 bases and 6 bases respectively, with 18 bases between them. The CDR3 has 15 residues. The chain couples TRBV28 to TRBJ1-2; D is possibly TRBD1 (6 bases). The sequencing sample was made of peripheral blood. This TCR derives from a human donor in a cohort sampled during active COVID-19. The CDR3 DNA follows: TGTGCCAGCAGTTCGGGGCGACTAACAGGGAATGGCTACACCTTC. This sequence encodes CASSSGRLTGNGYTF.